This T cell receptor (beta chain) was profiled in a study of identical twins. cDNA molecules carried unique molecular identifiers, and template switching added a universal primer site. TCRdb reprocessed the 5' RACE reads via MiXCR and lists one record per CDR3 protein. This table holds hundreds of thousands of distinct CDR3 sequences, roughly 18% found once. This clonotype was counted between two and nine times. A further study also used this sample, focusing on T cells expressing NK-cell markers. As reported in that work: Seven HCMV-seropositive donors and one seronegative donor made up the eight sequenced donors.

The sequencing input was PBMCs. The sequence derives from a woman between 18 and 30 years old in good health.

The DNA of the CDR3 is TGCGCCAGCAGTCCTCGGGCTGAGGGAGAGACCCAGTACTTC. Its translation: CASSPRAEGETQYF. V usage is TRBV23-1 and J usage is TRBJ2-5; D is possibly TRBD2 (5 bases). TRBV23-1 is placed among ORFs of uncertain function. V lost 4 bases and J 4 bases, leaving 13 bases between the germline ends. The CDR3 is 14 residues long.